The rows below give T cell receptor beta chains drawn from one sample of a study of shared clonotypes between healthy human individuals. Sequencing was performed with immunoSEQ multiplex PCR; in TCRdb, only in-frame clones are kept and a portion is missing. The repertoire holds around 560,000 clones, with roughly 95% as singletons. Sequences were obtained from naive CD8+ T cells sorted from blood. The receptor source for this set is a woman aged 30 to 39 in good health. Each CDR3 is given with its conserved first and last residue. The D gene is left open where the match is weak. A row's size may be missing; if present it is once, few, many or a size class.

D,size,V,J,CDR3,DNA
NA,NA,TRBV27,TRBJ2-7,CASSSLYEQYF,TGTGCCAGCAGTTCACTCTACGAGCAGTACTTC
TRBD1,NA,TRBV5-4,TRBJ2-7,CASSLGDRVYEQYF,TGTGCCAGCAGTTTAGGGGACAGGGTCTACGAGCAGTACTTC
NA,NA,TRBV11-2,TRBJ2-3,CASSEGFGVGDTQYF,TGTGCCAGCAGCGAAGGCTTCGGGGTGGGCGATACGCAGTATTTT
NA,few,TRBV7-7,TRBJ2-7,CASSLSPGSSYEQYF,TGTGCCAGCAGCTTATCGCCAGGCAGCTCCTACGAGCAGTACTTC
NA,NA,TRBV29-1,TRBJ2-6,CSILDHSPVKSGANVLTF,TGCAGCATTTTAGACCACTCCCCCGTTAAATCTGGGGCCAACGTCCTGACTTTC
TRBD1,NA,TRBV6-5,TRBJ2-7,CASSRRQGLINEQYF,TGTGCCAGCAGTCGCCGACAGGGGTTAATCAACGAGCAGTACTTC
NA,NA,TRBV29-1,TRBJ2-1,CSSGLNNEQFF,TGCAGCTCGGGGCTTAACAATGAGCAGTTCTTC
TRBD1,NA,TRBV27,TRBJ2-2,CASSYRQGNTGELFF,TGTGCCAGCAGCTACAGACAGGGCAACACCGGGGAGCTGTTTTTT
NA,once,TRBV28,TRBJ2-5,CASSSPSEQETQYF,TGTGCCAGCAGTTCTCCGTCAGAGCAAGAGACCCAGTACTTC
NA,NA,TRBV6-1,TRBJ1-5,CASSDYRGNQPQHF,TGTGCCAGCAGCGACTACAGGGGCAATCAGCCCCAGCATTTT
NA,NA,TRBV6-5,TRBJ2-7,CASRDSYEQYF,TGTGCCAGCAGAGACAGCTACGAGCAGTACTTC
TRBD1,NA,TRBV28,TRBJ1-2,CASRPPGQRIYGYTF,TGTGCCAGCAGACCGCCGGGACAGCGTATCTATGGCTACACCTTC
NA,once,TRBV2,TRBJ2-4,CASYSHWGVNIQYF,TGTGCCAGCTACTCCCACTGGGGGGTAAACATTCAGTACTTC
TRBD1,NA,TRBV4-1,TRBJ2-7,CASSLTPQGGFYEQYF,TGCGCCAGCAGCCTAACGCCACAGGGGGGCTTCTACGAGCAGTACTTC
TRBD2,NA,TRBV7-2,TRBJ2-1,CASSQPQGSGRRYEQFF,TGTGCCAGCAGCCAGCCCCAGGGTAGCGGGAGAAGGTATGAGCAGTTCTTC
NA,NA,TRBV19,TRBJ2-6,CASSIEGAPGANVLTF,TGTGCCAGTAGTATAGAAGGGGCGCCTGGGGCCAACGTCCTGACTTTC
NA,NA,TRBV7-9,TRBJ2-7,CASSLVALGTYYEQYF,TGTGCCAGCAGCTTAGTGGCACTAGGGACTTACTACGAGCAGTACTTC
TRBD2,NA,TRBV5-4,TRBJ2-4,CASSLGLAGGADIQYF,TGTGCCAGCAGCTTGGGGCTAGCGGGAGGAGCGGACATTCAGTACTTC
NA,once,TRBV4-1,TRBJ2-1,CASSQGLRGSYNEQFF,TGCGCCAGCAGCCAAGGCCTCAGGGGCTCCTACAATGAGCAGTTCTTC
NA,NA,TRBV2,TRBJ2-7,CASSDRGPSSYEQYF,TGTGCCAGCAGTGACAGGGGTCCTAGCTCCTACGAGCAGTACTTC
NA,NA,TRBV6-1,TRBJ2-7,CASSETGRYEQYF,TGTGCCAGCAGTGAAACAGGACGCTACGAGCAGTACTTC
NA,NA,TRBV7-9,TRBJ2-5,CASNANPDETQYF,TGTGCCAGCAACGCAAACCCAGACGAGACCCAGTACTTC
NA,NA,TRBV19,TRBJ1-2,CATTKQNSYGYTF,TGTGCCACCACTAAACAGAACTCCTATGGCTACACCTTC
TRBD2,NA,TRBV11-2,TRBJ2-1,CASSPRARLAENEQFF,TGTGCCAGCAGCCCAAGGGCGAGGCTAGCGGAAAATGAGCAGTTCTTC
TRBD1,NA,TRBV28,TRBJ2-5,CASSPGQGVVETQYF,TGTGCCAGCAGCCCCGGGCAGGGGGTAGTTGAGACCCAGTACTTC
NA,NA,TRBV28,TRBJ2-2,CASRFPGNTGELFF,TGTGCCAGCAGATTCCCCGGGAACACCGGGGAGCTGTTTTTT
TRBD1,NA,TRBV5-1,TRBJ2-1,CASSATDRGRYNEQFF,TGCGCCAGCAGCGCAACGGACAGGGGAAGGTACAATGAGCAGTTCTTC
NA,NA,TRBV5-1,TRBJ2-7,CASSLPGAGATYEQYF,TGCGCCAGCAGCTTGCCGGGGGCGGGGGCAACCTACGAGCAGTACTTC
TRBD1,NA,TRBV4-1,TRBJ2-7,CASSFGTGVSEQYF,TGCGCCAGCAGCTTCGGGACAGGGGTGAGCGAGCAGTACTTC